This T cell receptor (beta chain) comes out of a study of OX40 agonist ivuxolimab in advanced cancers. Findings and caveats of the study: Determination of antigen specificity was not performed for the expanded peripheral T cells.

The CDR3 runs to 16 residues. Germline assignment: CDR1 SGHNT and CDR2 YENEEA. V was clipped by 6 bases and J by 2 bases; unmatched bases: 8. Generated by immunoSEQ multiplex PCR, the TCRdb table keeps only in-frame clones and is missing some. The sample has about 45,000 clones, more than 75% seen once. This clone was seen a single time. Its target is unknown. This rearrangement joins TRBV11-3 to TRBJ2-7; 12 nucleotides match TRBD2. The sequences come from CD4+ or CD8+ T cells sorted from blood, collected in a trial of the OX40 agonist ivuxolimab. The origin of this receptor is an adult with an advanced solid tumor such as melanoma, head and neck, liver or kidney cancer. This CDR3 is CASRSTSGGLPYEQYF. The CDR3 region has the DNA TGTGCCAGCAGATCCACTAGCGGGGGGCTTCCCTACGAGCAGTACTTC.